The T cell receptor (beta chain) under discussion was sequenced for a study of blood T cell repertoires in COVID-19. About the research overall: Acute-phase and convalescent COVID-19 samples originated in the United States, Italy and Spain. Sample material is recorded as cDNA or gDNA derived from T cells, B-cell-depleted T cells, or PBMCs.

Original data processing: From reference gene primer amplification, estimates of nucleated cell counts were derived. Assay used: immunoSEQ multiplex PCR; TCRdb lists only in-frame clones, some missing. Clone size and V and J calls were adopted from that table, with D and trimming inferred from the DNA. The table records about 190,000 clones, approximately 80% of them present only once. This TCR came from a middle-aged man who had recovered from COVID-19. Source material: peripheral blood.

The CDR3 sequence: CASSMSFDRGENQPQHF. CDR3 DNA: TGTGCCAGTAGTATGTCATTTGATCGGGGGGAGAATCAGCCCCAGCATTTT. The rearrangement links TRBV19 to TRBJ1-5; D is possibly TRBD1 (5 bases). V lost 3 bases to trimming and J lost 4 bases, with 19 bases between them. Germline V CDR1 and CDR2: LNHDA, SQIVND (reference sequence). CDR3 length: 17 residues.